Listed below are T cell receptor beta chains from one sample, sequenced in a study of T-cell reconstitution after alpha-beta-depleted transplantation in children. TCRdb independently ran MiXCR on the PCR reads; one entry per CDR3 protein. The table shows a few hundred thousand distinct CDR3 sequences, with 25% to 30% occurring only once. The starting material was PBMCs, obtained before TCRalphabeta/CD19-depleted stem cell transplant. The source is a boy under three years old with Wiskott-Aldrich syndrome, due to receive a stem cell transplant. Each CDR3 is given with its conserved first and last residue. Each record gives: clone size, V gene, J gene, D gene, CDR3 protein, CDR3 DNA. A D gene is named only where the DNA matches it firmly. Clone size is given for some rows only: seen once, a few or many times, or a class if the clone is expanded.

>-|TRBV5-1|TRBJ2-1|-
CASSLDLAVHDEQFF
TGCGCCAGCAGCTTGGACCTCGCGGTACATGATGAGCAGTTCTTC
>-|TRBV6-1|TRBJ1-1|-
CASSQRPGMNTEAFF
TGTGCCAGCAGTCAACGACCCGGGATGAACACTGAAGCTTTCTTT
>-|TRBV12-3/TRBV12-4|TRBJ2-7|TRBD2
CASSLGGPGGTYPYEQYF
TGTGCCAGCAGTTTAGGGGGTCCGGGAGGAACCTATCCCTACGAGCAGTACTTC
>-|TRBV2|TRBJ2-7|TRBD2
CASRGGPGTTYEQYF
TGTGCCAGCAGGGGAGGGCCGGGGACGACCTACGAGCAGTACTTC
>once|TRBV12-3/TRBV12-4|TRBJ1-1|-
CASITTNTEAFF
TGTGCCAGCATCACGACGAACACTGAAGCTTTCTTT
>-|TRBV28|TRBJ2-1|TRBD2
CASSPRGLAGDEQFF
TGTGCCAGCAGTCCCCGGGGACTAGCGGGAGACGAGCAGTTCTTC
>-|TRBV4-1|TRBJ2-6|TRBD2
CASSLSGGGEPGANVLTF
TGCGCCAGCAGCCTCAGCGGCGGGGGAGAGCCTGGGGCCAACGTCCTGACTTTC
>-|TRBV20-1|TRBJ2-3|TRBD1
CSAWGQGSDTQYF
TGCAGTGCCTGGGGACAGGGGAGCGATACGCAGTATTTT
>-|TRBV18|TRBJ2-7|-
CASSPLPEYEQYF
TGTGCCAGCTCACCACTTCCAGAATACGAGCAGTACTTC
>-|TRBV12-3/TRBV12-4|TRBJ2-3|TRBD2
CASSGFGGGERTQYF
TGTGCCAGCAGTGGATTTGGCGGGGGAGAACGCACGCAGTATTTT
>once|TRBV11-2|TRBJ1-1|-
CASSLSRGGNTEAFF
TGTGCCAGCAGCTTATCTCGGGGTGGGAACACTGAAGCTTTCTTT
>few|TRBV5-1|TRBJ2-7|-
CATSSGPENYEQYF
TGCGCCACCTCGAGCGGGCCTGAAAATTACGAGCAGTACTTC
>-|TRBV11-2|TRBJ1-5|-
CASSDSANQPQHF
TGTGCCAGCAGCGACTCTGCCAATCAGCCCCAGCATTTT
>many|TRBV5-8|TRBJ1-2|-
CASSLLERINYGYTF
TGTGCCAGCAGCTTGCTTGAACGAATTAACTATGGCTACACCTTC
>-|TRBV20-1|TRBJ2-1|TRBD2
CSAEPSGRQGNEQFF
TGCAGTGCCGAACCTAGCGGGAGACAGGGCAATGAGCAGTTCTTC
>-|TRBV13|TRBJ2-3|-
CASSLGGALRALGTDTQYF
TGTGCCAGCAGCTTAGGCGGGGCGTTGAGGGCCCTTGGCACAGATACGCAGTATTTT
>-|TRBV7-8|TRBJ2-7|-
CASSENRARNFYEQYF
TGTGCCAGCAGCGAAAACCGGGCCAGAAATTTCTACGAGCAGTACTTC
>-|TRBV7-2|TRBJ1-3|-
CASSLRLGLGNTIYF
TGTGCCAGCAGCTTAAGACTCGGACTGGGAAACACCATATATTTT
>few|TRBV20-1|TRBJ2-7|TRBD2
CSGASGSTYEQYF
TGCAGTGGGGCTAGCGGGAGTACCTACGAGCAGTACTTC
>-|TRBV12-3/TRBV12-4|TRBJ2-3|-
CASRGRDTQYF
TGTGCCAGCCGGGGGAGGGATACGCAGTATTTT
>few|TRBV12-3/TRBV12-4|TRBJ1-5|-
CASSPDGTYQPQHF
TGTGCCAGCAGTCCGGACGGAACCTATCAGCCCCAGCATTTT
>-|TRBV29-1|TRBJ2-3|-
CSVDGGLAGPDTQYF
TGCAGCGTGGATGGGGGCCTTGCGGGACCAGATACGCAGTATTTT
>-|TRBV7-9|TRBJ2-5|-
CASSQTPSGDGFETQYF
TGTGCCAGCAGCCAGACGCCTTCGGGAGACGGGTTTGAGACCCAGTACTTC
>once|TRBV6-5|TRBJ2-5|TRBD2
CASSLSGLAGEQTQYF
TGTGCCAGCAGTTTATCGGGACTAGCGGGAGAACAGACCCAGTACTTC
>-|TRBV18|TRBJ1-3|TRBD1
CASSPGLPGQGRRNTIYF
TGTGCCAGCTCACCAGGTCTCCCGGGACAGGGCCGTCGAAACACCATATATTTT
>-|TRBV5-5|TRBJ2-1|TRBD1
CGSSFRFTGQGKDEQFF
TGTGGCAGCAGCTTCCGTTTCACGGGACAGGGCAAAGATGAGCAGTTCTTC
>once|TRBV12-3/TRBV12-4|TRBJ2-1|-
CASSWGTGYNEQFF
TGTGCCAGCAGTTGGGGGACGGGATACAATGAGCAGTTCTTC
>-|TRBV7-2|TRBJ2-7|-
CASSLGRGKSYEQYF
TGTGCCAGCAGCTTGGGTAGGGGAAAGTCCTACGAGCAGTACTTC
>-|TRBV5-1|TRBJ2-1|TRBD2
CASRISGRAVNEQFF
TGCGCCAGCCGAATTAGCGGGAGGGCCGTCAATGAGCAGTTCTTC
>few|TRBV5-1|TRBJ1-2|-
CASSLVPGTPKLLYGYTF
TGCGCCAGCAGCTTGGTTCCGGGGACGCCAAAACTCCTCTATGGCTACACCTTC
>-|TRBV20-1|TRBJ2-2|-
CSARSPSRNTGELFF
TGCAGTGCTAGATCCCCAAGCAGGAACACCGGGGAGCTGTTTTTT
>few|TRBV7-9|TRBJ1-2|-
CASSSSDSPGDDGYTF
TGTGCCAGCAGCTCGAGTGACAGTCCGGGCGACGATGGCTACACCTTC
>-|TRBV5-1|TRBJ2-7|-
CASRSRTASYEQYF
TGCGCCAGCAGGTCCCGGACAGCCTCCTACGAGCAGTACTTC
>-|TRBV4-1|TRBJ2-3|TRBD2
CASSPREGPDTQYF
TGCGCCAGCAGCCCCAGGGAGGGACCAGATACGCAGTATTTT
>-|TRBV20-1|TRBJ1-4|-
CSARVGRQNEKLFF
TGCAGTGCTAGAGTGGGGAGACAAAATGAAAAACTGTTTTTT
>few|TRBV27|TRBJ2-1|-
CASNVVGEGSYNEQFF
TGTGCCAGCAATGTGGTGGGCGAGGGATCTTACAATGAGCAGTTCTTC
>few|TRBV7-9|TRBJ2-7|TRBD1
CASSLGGTGTPYEQYF
TGTGCCAGCAGCTTAGGGGGGACAGGGACCCCCTACGAGCAGTACTTC
>-|TRBV7-3|TRBJ2-2|-
CASSLIPTGELFF
TGTGCCAGCAGCTTAATCCCCACCGGGGAGCTGTTTTTT
>-|TRBV5-1|TRBJ2-7|TRBD1
CASSPGQGGGEQYF
TGCGCCAGCAGTCCGGGACAGGGCGGAGGTGAGCAGTACTTC
>few|TRBV18|TRBJ1-1|-
CASSPLQVNTEAFF
TGTGCCAGCTCACCACTACAGGTTAACACTGAAGCTTTCTTT
>-|TRBV4-1|TRBJ2-2|TRBD2
CASSQPTSGRVELFF
TGCGCCAGCAGCCAACCTACTAGCGGGAGGGTAGAGCTGTTTTTT
>-|TRBV5-1|TRBJ2-7|TRBD1
CASSARTGVSYEQYF
TGCGCCAGCAGCGCTCGGACAGGCGTCTCCTACGAGCAGTACTTC
>-|TRBV15|TRBJ2-5|-
CATSSEPALSGTQYF
TGTGCCACCAGCTCCGAGCCCGCCTTGAGTGGGACCCAGTACTTC
>-|TRBV7-2|TRBJ2-6|-
CASSLVISGANVLTF
TGTGCCAGCAGCTTAGTTATCTCTGGGGCCAACGTCCTGACTTTC
>once|TRBV18|TRBJ2-5|-
CASSPIGYETQYF
TGTGCCAGCTCACCGATAGGCTATGAGACCCAGTACTTC
>-|TRBV29-1|TRBJ2-7|-
CSVRTAGHGEQYF
TGCAGCGTAAGGACAGCGGGCCATGGCGAGCAGTACTTC
>-|TRBV20-1|TRBJ2-3|-
CSASVGGTDTQYF
TGCAGTGCTAGTGTGGGGGGCACAGATACGCAGTATTTT
>few|TRBV12-3/TRBV12-4|TRBJ2-7|-
CASSSSPSYEQYF
TGTGCCAGCAGTTCATCCCCTTCCTACGAGCAGTACTTC
>-|TRBV10-3|TRBJ2-5|-
CAISSPQETQYF
TGTGCCATCAGTTCCCCTCAAGAGACCCAGTACTTC
>-|TRBV20-1|TRBJ2-1|-
CSASPAGSSYNEQFF
TGCAGTGCTAGTCCTGCGGGGTCCTCCTACAATGAGCAGTTCTTC
>-|TRBV2|TRBJ2-7|TRBD2
CASSATGTSSYEQYF
TGTGCCAGCAGTGCCACCGGGACTAGCTCCTACGAGCAGTACTTC
>-|TRBV9|TRBJ2-1|-
CASSQDREYNEQFF
TGTGCCAGCAGCCAAGACCGGGAATACAATGAGCAGTTCTTC
>-|TRBV20-1|TRBJ2-5|-
CSARGSGDQETQYF
TGCAGTGCCAGAGGGTCGGGAGACCAAGAGACCCAGTACTTC
>-|TRBV6-5|TRBJ2-7|-
CASGPTVEQYF
TGTGCCAGCGGGCCGACAGTCGAGCAGTACTTC